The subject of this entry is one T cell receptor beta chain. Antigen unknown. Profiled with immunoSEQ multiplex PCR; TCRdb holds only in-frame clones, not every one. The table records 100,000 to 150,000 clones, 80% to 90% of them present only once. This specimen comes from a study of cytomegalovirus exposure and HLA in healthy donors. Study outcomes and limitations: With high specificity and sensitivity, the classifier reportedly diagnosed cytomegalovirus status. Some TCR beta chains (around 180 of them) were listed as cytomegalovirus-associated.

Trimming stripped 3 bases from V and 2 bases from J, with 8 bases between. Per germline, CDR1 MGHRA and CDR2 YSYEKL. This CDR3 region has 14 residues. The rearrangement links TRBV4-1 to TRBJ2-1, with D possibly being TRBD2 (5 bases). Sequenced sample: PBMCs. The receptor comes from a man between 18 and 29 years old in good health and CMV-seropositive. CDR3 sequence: CASSQSRAYNEQFF. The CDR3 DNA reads TGCGCCAGCAGCCAGTCGAGGGCCTACAATGAGCAGTTCTTC.